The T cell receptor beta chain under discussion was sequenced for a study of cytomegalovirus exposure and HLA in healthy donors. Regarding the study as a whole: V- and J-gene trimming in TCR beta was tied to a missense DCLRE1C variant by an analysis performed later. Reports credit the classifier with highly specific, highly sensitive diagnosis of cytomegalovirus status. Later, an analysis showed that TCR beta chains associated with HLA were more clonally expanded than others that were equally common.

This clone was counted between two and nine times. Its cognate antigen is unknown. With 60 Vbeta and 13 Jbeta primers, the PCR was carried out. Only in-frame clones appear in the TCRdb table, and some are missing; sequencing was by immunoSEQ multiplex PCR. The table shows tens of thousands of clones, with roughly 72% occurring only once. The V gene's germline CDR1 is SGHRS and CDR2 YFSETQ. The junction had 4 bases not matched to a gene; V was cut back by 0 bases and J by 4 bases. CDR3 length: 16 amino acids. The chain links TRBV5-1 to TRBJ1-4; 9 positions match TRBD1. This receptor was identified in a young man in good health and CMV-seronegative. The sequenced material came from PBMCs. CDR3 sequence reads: CASSLEGDRDNEKLFF. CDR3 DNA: TGCGCCAGCAGCTTGGAAGGGGACAGGGATAATGAAAAACTGTTTTTT.